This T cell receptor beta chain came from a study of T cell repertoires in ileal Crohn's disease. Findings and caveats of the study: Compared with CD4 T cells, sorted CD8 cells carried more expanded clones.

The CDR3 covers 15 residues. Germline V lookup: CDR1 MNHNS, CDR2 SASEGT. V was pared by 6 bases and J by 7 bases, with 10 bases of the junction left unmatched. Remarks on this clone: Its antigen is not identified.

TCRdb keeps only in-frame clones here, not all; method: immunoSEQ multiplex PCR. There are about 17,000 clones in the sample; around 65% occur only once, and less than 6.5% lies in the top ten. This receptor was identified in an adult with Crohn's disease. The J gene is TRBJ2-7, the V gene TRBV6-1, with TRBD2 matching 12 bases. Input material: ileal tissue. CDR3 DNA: TGTGCCAGCAGCCCCTCTAGCGGGGGGGCCCAGGAGCAGTACTTC. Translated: CASSPSSGGAQEQYF.